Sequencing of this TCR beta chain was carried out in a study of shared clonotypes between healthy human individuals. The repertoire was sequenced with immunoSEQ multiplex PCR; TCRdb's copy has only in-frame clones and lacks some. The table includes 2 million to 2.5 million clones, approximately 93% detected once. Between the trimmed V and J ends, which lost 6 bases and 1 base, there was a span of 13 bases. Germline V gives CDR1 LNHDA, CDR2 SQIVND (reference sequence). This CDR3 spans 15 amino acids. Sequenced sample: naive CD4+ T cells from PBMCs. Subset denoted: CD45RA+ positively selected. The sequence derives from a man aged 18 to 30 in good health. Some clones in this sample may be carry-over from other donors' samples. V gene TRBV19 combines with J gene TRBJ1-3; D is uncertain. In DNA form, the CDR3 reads TGTGCCAGTAGCCTGACCGGGGAATCTGGAAACACCATATATTTT. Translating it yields CASSLTGESGNTIYF.